This record concerns one T cell receptor (beta chain) sequence. Its antigen is not known. Researchers used template switching to add UMIs featuring a 6-nucleotide sample barcode. TCRdb reprocessed the 5' RACE reads and reports one entry per CDR3 protein, with no DNA. The sample table sets out 350,000 to 400,000 distinct CDR3 sequences. The data stem from a study of monozygotic twins with inflammatory bowel disease. Study-wide results and caveats: IBD patients exhibited fewer clonotypes shared with other individuals than healthy twins, particularly with disease activity.

The CDR3 is made up of 17 amino acids. Germline assignment: CDR1 DFQATT and CDR2 SNEGSKA (reference sequence). The chain has TRBV20-1 and TRBJ2-2; there is no DNA to check the TCRdb D call of TRBD1. This clonotype was obtained from a human donor with ulcerative colitis or Crohn's disease, or a healthy co-twin of an affected twin (not recorded which). The material sequenced was blood. The CDR3 sequence: CSARKDRGPFDSGELFF.